The source of this TCR beta chain is a study of blood T cell repertoires in COVID-19. Looked up from germline, CDR1 is SGHVS and CDR2 is FQNEAQ. The CDR3 runs to 15 residues. Trimming took off 7 bases at V and 3 bases at J, with 16 bases between the two ends. The method was immunoSEQ multiplex PCR; TCRdb's version includes in-frame clones alone and lacks a portion of them. In the table there are about 72,000 clones, 88% of which are singletons. V usage is TRBV7-8 and J usage is TRBJ2-1; perhaps TRBD2 as D (8 bases). Specimen: peripheral blood. This sequence was found in a man between 45 and 60 years old with acute or convalescent COVID-19. CDR3 protein: CASTGGQGGYNEQFF. The CDR3 region has the DNA TGTGCCAGCACGGGAGGGCAGGGGGGCTACAATGAGCAGTTCTTC.